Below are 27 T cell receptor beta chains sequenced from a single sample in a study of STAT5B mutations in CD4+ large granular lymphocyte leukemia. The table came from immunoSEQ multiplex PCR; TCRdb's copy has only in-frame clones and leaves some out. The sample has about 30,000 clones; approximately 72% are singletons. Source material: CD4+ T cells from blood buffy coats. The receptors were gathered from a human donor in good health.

CDR3 in DNA: TGTGCTAGTGGTTTGGTAACCGTCAACACCGGGGAGCTGTTTTTT. This codes for CASGLVTVNTGELFF. The chain is built from TRBV12-5 and TRBJ2-2; no clear D. The germline CDR1 and CDR2 sequences are LGHNT and FRNRAP. V was shortened by 0 bases and J by 2 bases, with 7 bases between the two germline ends. The CDR3 runs to 15 residues.

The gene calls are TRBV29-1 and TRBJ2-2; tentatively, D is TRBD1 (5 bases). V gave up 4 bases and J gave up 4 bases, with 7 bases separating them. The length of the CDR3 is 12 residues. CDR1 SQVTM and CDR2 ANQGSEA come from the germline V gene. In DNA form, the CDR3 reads TGCAGCGTTGCTGGGGCCACCGGGGAGCTGTTTTTT. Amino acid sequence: CSVAGATGELFF.

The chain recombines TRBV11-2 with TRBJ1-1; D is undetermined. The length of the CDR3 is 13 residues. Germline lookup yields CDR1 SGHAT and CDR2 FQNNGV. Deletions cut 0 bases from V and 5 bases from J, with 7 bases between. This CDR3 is CASSLEGGTEAFF. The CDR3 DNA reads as TGTGCCAGCAGCTTAGAGGGTGGGACTGAAGCTTTCTTT.

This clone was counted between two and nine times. CDR3 residues: CASSLESYWLIEQFF. The CDR3, as DNA: TGTGCCAGCAGCTTAGAGTCTTATTGGCTTATTGAGCAGTTCTTC. This chain uses TRBV7-8 with TRBJ2-1; D unclear. Looked up from germline, CDR1 is SGHVS and CDR2 is FQNEAQ. Trimming took 1 base from V and 9 from J, leaving 16 bases between them. The CDR3 is 15 residues long.

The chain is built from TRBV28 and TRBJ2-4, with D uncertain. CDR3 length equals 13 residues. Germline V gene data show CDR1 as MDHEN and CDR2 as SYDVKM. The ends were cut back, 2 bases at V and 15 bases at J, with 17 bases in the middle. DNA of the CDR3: TGTGCCAGCAGTTTAGCCTCGGGTGGATTCTGGTACTTC. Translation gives CASSLASGGFWYF.

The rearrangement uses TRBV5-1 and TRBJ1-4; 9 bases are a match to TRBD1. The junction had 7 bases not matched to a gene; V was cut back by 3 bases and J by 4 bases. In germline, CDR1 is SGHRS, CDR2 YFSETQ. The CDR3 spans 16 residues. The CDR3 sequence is CASSSFGQGNNEKLFF. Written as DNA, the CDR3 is TGCGCCAGCAGCTCCTTCGGACAGGGGAATAATGAAAAACTGTTTTTT.

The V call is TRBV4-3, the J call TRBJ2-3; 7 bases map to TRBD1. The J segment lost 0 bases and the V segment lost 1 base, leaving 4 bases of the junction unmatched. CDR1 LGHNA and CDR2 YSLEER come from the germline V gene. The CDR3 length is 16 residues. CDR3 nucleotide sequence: TGCGCCAGCAGCCAAGTCCCGACAGGGAGCACAGATACGCAGTATTTT. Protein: CASSQVPTGSTDTQYF.

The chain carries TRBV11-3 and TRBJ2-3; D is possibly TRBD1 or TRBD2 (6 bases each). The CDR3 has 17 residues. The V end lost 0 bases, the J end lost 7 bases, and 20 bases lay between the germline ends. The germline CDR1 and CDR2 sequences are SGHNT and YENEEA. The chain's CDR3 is CASSLDSGTGTTNTQYF. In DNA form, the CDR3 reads TGTGCCAGCAGCTTAGATAGCGGAACGGGGACAACCAATACGCAGTATTTT.

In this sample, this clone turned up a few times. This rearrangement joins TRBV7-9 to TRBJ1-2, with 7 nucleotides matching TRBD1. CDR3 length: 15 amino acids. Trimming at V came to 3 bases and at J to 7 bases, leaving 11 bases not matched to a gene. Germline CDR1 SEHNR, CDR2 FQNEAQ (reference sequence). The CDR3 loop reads CASSFADRVVRGYTF. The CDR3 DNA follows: TGTGCCAGCAGCTTCGCCGACAGGGTGGTGCGTGGCTACACCTTC.

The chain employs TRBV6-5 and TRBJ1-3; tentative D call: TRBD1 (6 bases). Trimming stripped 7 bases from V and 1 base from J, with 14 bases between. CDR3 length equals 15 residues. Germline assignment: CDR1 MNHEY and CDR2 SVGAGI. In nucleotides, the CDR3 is TGTGCCAGCACTGTCGGACAGTCGTCTGGAAACACCATATATTTT. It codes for CASTVGQSSGNTIYF.

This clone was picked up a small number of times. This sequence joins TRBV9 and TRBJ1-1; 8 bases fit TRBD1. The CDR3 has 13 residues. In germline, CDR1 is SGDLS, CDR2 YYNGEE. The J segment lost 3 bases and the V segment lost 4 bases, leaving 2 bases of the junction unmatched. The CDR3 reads CASSSTGDTEAFF. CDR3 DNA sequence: TGTGCCAGCAGCTCGACAGGGGACACTGAAGCTTTCTTT.

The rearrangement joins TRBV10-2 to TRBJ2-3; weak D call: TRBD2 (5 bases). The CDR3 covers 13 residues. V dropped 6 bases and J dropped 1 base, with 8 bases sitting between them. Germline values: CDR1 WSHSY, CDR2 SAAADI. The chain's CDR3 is CASRDSGTDTQYF. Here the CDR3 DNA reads TGCGCCAGCAGGGATAGCGGCACAGATACGCAGTATTTT.

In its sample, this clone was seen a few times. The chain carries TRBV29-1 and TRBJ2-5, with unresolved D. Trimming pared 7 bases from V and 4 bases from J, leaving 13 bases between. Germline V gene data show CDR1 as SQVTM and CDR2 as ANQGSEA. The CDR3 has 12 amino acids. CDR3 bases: TGCAGCGCTAACCTCGTCGGAGAGACCCAGTACTTC. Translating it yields CSANLVGETQYF.

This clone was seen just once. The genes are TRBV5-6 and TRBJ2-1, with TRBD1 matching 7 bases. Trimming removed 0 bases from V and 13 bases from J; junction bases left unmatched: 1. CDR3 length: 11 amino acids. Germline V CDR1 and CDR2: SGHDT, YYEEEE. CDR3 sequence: CASSLGQGQFF. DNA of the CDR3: TGTGCCAGCAGCTTGGGACAGGGCCAGTTCTTC.

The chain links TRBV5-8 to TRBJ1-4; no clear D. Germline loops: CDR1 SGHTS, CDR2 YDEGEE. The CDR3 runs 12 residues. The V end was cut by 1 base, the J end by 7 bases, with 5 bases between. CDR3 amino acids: CASSLLGEKLFF. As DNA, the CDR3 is TGTGCCAGCAGCTTGTTGGGTGAAAAACTGTTTTTT.

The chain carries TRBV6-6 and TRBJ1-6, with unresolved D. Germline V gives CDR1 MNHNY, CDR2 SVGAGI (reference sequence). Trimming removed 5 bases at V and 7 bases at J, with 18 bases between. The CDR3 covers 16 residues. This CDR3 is CASSPNGVQTNSPLHF. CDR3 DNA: TGTGCCAGCAGTCCAAACGGTGTCCAGACAAATTCACCCCTCCACTTT.

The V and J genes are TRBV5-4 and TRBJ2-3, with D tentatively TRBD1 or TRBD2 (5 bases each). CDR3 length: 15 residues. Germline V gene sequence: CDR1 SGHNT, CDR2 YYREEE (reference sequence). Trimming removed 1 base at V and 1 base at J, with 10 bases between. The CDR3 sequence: CASSLKRDRTDTQYF. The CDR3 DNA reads TGTGCCAGCAGCTTGAAACGGGACCGCACAGATACGCAGTATTTT.

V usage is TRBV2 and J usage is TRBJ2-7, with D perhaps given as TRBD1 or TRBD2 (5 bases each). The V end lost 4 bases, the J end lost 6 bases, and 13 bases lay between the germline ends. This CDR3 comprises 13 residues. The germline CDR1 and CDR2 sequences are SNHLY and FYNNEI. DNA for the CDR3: TGTGCCAGCAGTGGGGGTCCTGGGACCGAGCAGTACTTC. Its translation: CASSGGPGTEQYF.

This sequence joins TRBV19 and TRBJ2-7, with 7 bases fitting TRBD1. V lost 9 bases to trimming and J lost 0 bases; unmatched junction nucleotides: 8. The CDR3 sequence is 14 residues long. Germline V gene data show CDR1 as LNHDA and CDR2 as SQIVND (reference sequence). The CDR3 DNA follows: TGTGCCAGCGCAGGGACAGCTAACTCCTACGAGCAGTACTTC. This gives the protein CASAGTANSYEQYF.

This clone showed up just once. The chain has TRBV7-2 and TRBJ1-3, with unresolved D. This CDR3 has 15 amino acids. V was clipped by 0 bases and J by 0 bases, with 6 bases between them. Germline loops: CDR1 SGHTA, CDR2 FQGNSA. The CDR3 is CASSLAQASGNTIYF. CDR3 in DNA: TGTGCCAGCAGCTTAGCCCAGGCCTCTGGAAACACCATATATTTT.

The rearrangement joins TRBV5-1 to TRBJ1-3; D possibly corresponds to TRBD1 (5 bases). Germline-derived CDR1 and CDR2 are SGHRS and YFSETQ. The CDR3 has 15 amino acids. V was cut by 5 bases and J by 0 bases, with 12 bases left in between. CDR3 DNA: TGCGCCAGCAGTTCGGAAGGGACCTCTGGAAACACCATATATTTT. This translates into CASSSEGTSGNTIYF.

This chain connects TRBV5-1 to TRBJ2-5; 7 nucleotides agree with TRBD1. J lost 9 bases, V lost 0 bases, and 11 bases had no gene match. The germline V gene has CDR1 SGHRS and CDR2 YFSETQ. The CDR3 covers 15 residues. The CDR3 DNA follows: TGCGCCAGCAGCTTGGGACAGGGACATATGTCGGCCCAGTACTTC. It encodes CASSLGQGHMSAQYF.

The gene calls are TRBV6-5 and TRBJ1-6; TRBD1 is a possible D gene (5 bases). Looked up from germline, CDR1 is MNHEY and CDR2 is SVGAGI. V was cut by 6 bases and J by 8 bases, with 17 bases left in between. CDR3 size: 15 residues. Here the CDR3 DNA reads TGTGCCAGCAGCCGTAGCCCTAGGGGTGATTCACCCCTCCACTTT. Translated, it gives CASSRSPRGDSPLHF.

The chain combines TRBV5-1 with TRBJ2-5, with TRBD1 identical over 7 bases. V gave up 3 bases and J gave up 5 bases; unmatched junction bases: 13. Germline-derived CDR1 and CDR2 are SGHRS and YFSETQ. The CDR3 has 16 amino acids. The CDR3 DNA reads TGCGCCAGCAGCTACGTAGGAACAGGGGAAGGTGAGACCCAGTACTTC. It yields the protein CASSYVGTGEGETQYF.

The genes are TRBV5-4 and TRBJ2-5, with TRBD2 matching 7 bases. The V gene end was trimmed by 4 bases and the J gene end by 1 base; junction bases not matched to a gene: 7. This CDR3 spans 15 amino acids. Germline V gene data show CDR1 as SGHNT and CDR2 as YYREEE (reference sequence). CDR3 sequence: CASSPGGGPQETQYF. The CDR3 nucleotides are TGTGCCAGCAGCCCTGGCGGGGGTCCCCAAGAGACCCAGTACTTC.

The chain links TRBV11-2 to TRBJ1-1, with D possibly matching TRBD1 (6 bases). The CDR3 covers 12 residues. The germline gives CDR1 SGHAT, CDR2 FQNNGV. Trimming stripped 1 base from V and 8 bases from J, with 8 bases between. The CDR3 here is CASSLGQGEAFF. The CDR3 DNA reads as TGTGCCAGCAGCTTAGGGCAGGGGGAAGCTTTCTTT.

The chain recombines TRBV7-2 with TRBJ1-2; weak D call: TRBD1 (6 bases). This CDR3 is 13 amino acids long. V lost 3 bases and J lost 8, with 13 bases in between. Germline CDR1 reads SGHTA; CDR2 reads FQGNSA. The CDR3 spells CASSFSEGGGYTF. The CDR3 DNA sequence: TGTGCCAGCAGCTTTAGTGAAGGGGGGGGCTACACCTTC. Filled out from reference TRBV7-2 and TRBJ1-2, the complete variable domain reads GAGVSQSPSNKVTEKGKDVELRCDPISGHTALYWYRQSLGQGLEFLIYFQGNSAPDKSGLPSDRFSAERTGGSVSTLTIQRTQQEDSAVYLCASSFSEGGGYTFGSGTRLTVV.